Here is one T cell receptor beta chain with its context. Its antigen remains undetermined. This sample is part of a study of cytomegalovirus exposure and HLA in healthy donors (dated by TCRdb to 2017 to 2019). As for the study more broadly: An earlier analysis of roughly 630 of the donors reported roughly 270 Gb of sequence data and about 100 million unique TCR beta sequences from 150 million to 200 million T cells. On average, over 200,000 unique TCR beta nucleotide sequences were sequenced per donor among fewer than 500 genotyped donors of the cohort, with around 19% of those sequences being non-productive. All discovery cohort repertoires had been generated using a single sequencing platform. Rather than using new phenotypic data, the later analysis identified candidate immune exposures from TCR beta sequences and from how often those sequences occurred across donors. Donor age, sex, ethnicity and CMV serostatus were compiled alongside the repertoire data. Roughly 5 DR-DQ haplotypes were handled as single units for association and clustering because linkage in the cohort was strong. Roughly 300 gigabases of sequencing data and approximately 85 million unique TCR sequences were included in an early release covering about 700 HLA-typed donors. Class I and class II HLA loci were covered by the typing at four-digit resolution. In a later genetic analysis, genome-wide SNP genotypes for about 55% of the roughly 700 donors were used, and that subset was treated as a discovery cohort. Of the approximately 400 genotyped donors, 65% to 90% were placed in the genetic ancestry cluster associated with self-reported Caucasian donors. High-throughput TCR immunosequencing, statistical association of individual TCRs with disease status, and machine learning were combined to predict cytomegalovirus infection status. The study used immunosequencing to profile the T cell repertoires of 666 subjects and linked those repertoires to cytomegalovirus serostatus. The study aimed to test whether signatures of past pathogen exposure could be identified by cataloging public T cell receptors. To decide whether each TCR beta V gene segment behaved as functional or pseudogenic, an earlier analysis of nearly 600 of the donors relied on high-throughput TCR beta sequencing. Along with the roughly 670-subject first cohort, a separate validation cohort of over 90 different subjects was used. The number of typed donors differed by locus: roughly 629-630 for A, B, C, DRB1 and DQB1; approximately 530 for DQA1; some 590 for DPA1; and approximately 450 for DPB1. A later analysis re-analyzed previously published TCR beta repertoires from 660 or so donors and added high-resolution HLA genotyping to study TCR occurrence patterns.

The cohort comprised several hundred healthy bone marrow donors. At the time of sampling, every cohort member was nominally healthy, though immune exposures that went unrecorded were likely present. The donor tested CMV seronegative, placing the donor among the 352 seronegative members of the cohort. A peripheral blood sample was provided by each donor, and peripheral blood mononuclear cells were used for TCR beta sequencing. The Qiagen DNeasy Blood Extraction Kit was used to extract genomic DNA from the blood cell samples. Library preparation used the immunoSEQ multiplex PCR assay. The multiplex PCR relied on a mix of 60 forward primers for TCR Vbeta segments and 13 reverse primers for TCR Jbeta segments. The CDR3 region of rearranged TCR beta genes was amplified from genomic DNA with a multiplex PCR assay. The amplified TCR beta libraries were sequenced on the Illumina HiSeq System as 87-base-pair reads. Turning to the authors' computational methods: In a later analysis, 80 million or so unique TCR beta chains were counted across the 650 to 700 repertoires, and roughly 11 million of these chains were shared by at least two donors. Raw reads were error-corrected and collapsed into unique sequences by a nearest-neighbor algorithm in which closely related sequences were merged to remove PCR and sequencing errors. V, D and J gene segments were assigned by aligning CDR3 sequences to IMGT reference sequences. For a sequence to be retained, a match of at least six nucleotides was required to both a V gene segment and a J gene segment. A rearrangement counted as productive if the CDR3 had no stop codons and remained in frame with V and J, and every other rearrangement counted as non-productive. CDR3 was defined according to IMGT convention as the region running from the second conserved V-encoded cysteine to the conserved J-encoded phenylalanine. Sequences without an unambiguous match to a single V gene segment were excluded from the earlier analysis of 450 to 650 of the donors. An earlier analysis of 587 of the donors called V segments functional above 56.7% productive rearrangements and segregating when the between-donor standard deviation exceeded 5%. A statistical classification framework was built to diagnose cytomegalovirus status from the catalog of TCR beta chain sequences. In a later analysis, TCR nucleotide sequences were compared against IMGT/GENE-DB human TR gene sequences so that V and J genes could be assigned. In a later analysis, CDR3 sequences and most-parsimonious VDJ recombination scenarios were assigned using the TCRdist pipeline. In a later analysis, each TCR beta chain was defined by its CDR3 amino acid sequence together with its V-gene family, and reads lacking a unique V-gene family were excluded. In a later analysis, approximately 590 highly shared, low-generation-probability nucleotide sequences were removed to address suspected cross-contamination and a sequencing artifact. In a later analysis, a clonal expansion index for each public chain was calculated from normalized within-repertoire ranks of inferred template counts. In a later analysis, generation probabilities were computed with a VDJ recombination model fitted to out-of-frame rearrangements, and the resulting probabilities were checked against IGoR. Hypergeometric tests were used in a later analysis to score TCR-TCR, TCR-HLA and TCR-CMV co-occurrence, with a repertoire-size bias correction applied to the TCR pairs. In a later analysis, false discovery rates were estimated by permuting HLA or CMV assignments 20 times. In a later analysis, co-occurring TCRs were grouped with DBSCAN, and TCRdist sequence similarity was added when clustering was performed within HLA-allele-positive subsets. Repertoires with fewer than 30,000 or more than 120,000 public chains were left out of co-occurrence clustering, as were a handful of repertoires with anomalous nucleotide sharing. TCRdb's version of the immuneACCESS table is confined to in-frame rearrangements and falls short of the full clone set. An unresolved V gene accounts for under half of the shortfall where checked; the remainder is of unknown origin. Clone size and the V and J calls come from that table; the DNA yielded D and trimming. This sample's clone table shows fewer than 150,000 clones. Of the sample, about 2.1% falls within the top ten clones.

Findings and caveats that apply to the study as a whole: A later genetic analysis associated a missense DCLRE1C variant with V-gene and J-gene trimming of TCR beta chains, and an independent cohort replicated the association. The sequencing pipeline was judged likely to have produced a cluster of highly shared sequence variants as a technical artifact. In a later analysis, several top co-occurrence clusters were reported to appear linked to parvovirus B19, influenza, CMV and Epstein-Barr virus. In a later analysis, TCR association rates were found to vary across HLA loci, with the most associated TCRs seen for DRB1 alleles and the fewest for HLA-C alleles. Compared with the roughly 700-donor mean, donors in an Asian-associated ancestry cluster had fewer N-insertions in productive TCRs, according to a later genetic analysis. In vitro tests confirmed that a few of the cytomegalovirus-associated TCR beta chains recognize cytomegalovirus antigens. Roughly uniform sequencing depth across donors was assumed in presence/absence analyses, although this assumption may not hold. An earlier analysis of approximately 500 of the donors showed that most TCR beta V segments appeared in productive rearrangements either about 90% or about 30% of the time, which broadly matched IMGT annotations. Cytomegalovirus status was reported to be diagnosed by the classifier with high specificity and sensitivity in both the original and validation cohorts. A later analysis found that HLA-associated TCR beta chains were more clonally expanded and had lower generation probabilities than equally common non-associated chains. Because HLA typing was unavailable for some donors at each locus, only the typed subset was used in association tests. Correlated functional status among segregating V segments might be attributable to linkage disequilibrium, but an unknown experimental factor could not be ruled out. A further reported finding was that TCR beta sequences accurately predicted the HLA-A and HLA-B alleles for most subjects in the first cohort. A total of some 180 TCR beta chains were listed by the study as associated with cytomegalovirus. Specific HLA alleles were associated with over 15,000 TCR beta sequences at a false discovery rate of 0.05 in a later analysis. It was suggested by the authors that the approach could potentially be generalized to other disease states and immunological phenotypes. Most TCR sequences were observed very rarely across donors, whereas some public TCRs were present in many individuals. When HLA alleles, especially DR and DQ, strongly co-occurred, TCR associations were difficult to assign to individual alleles. Most CMV-associated TCR beta chains appeared to be HLA-restricted in a later analysis, and the HLA associations seemed to be driven largely by CMV exposure. Only TCR beta chains were sequenced in this cohort, and the absence of alpha or paired-chain data limited detectable features. For the cohort, immune exposure information was limited to CMV serostatus. Because counts were too low, around 18 rarely observed V segments, including chromosome 9 orphons, were left out of the earlier analysis of 500 to 650 of the donors.

The sequenced sample consisted of PBMCs. The source of this sequence is a woman aged 55-70 years in good health and CMV-seronegative.

The nucleotides are TGTGCCAGCAGCCTAGGACAGGGCCGGGGACAGCCCCAGCATTTT. Its coded protein is CASSLGQGRGQPQHF. This chain joins TRBV5-8 to TRBJ1-5, with 8 central nucleotides matching TRBD1. From the cysteine up to the phenylalanine, the CDR3 has a length of 15 residues. Just CDR3 DNA is preserved here, 45 bases in frame from base 1. CDR1 is given as SGHTS and CDR2 as YDEGEE, both from the germline V gene. Unmatched junction bases come to 10, with V trimmed by 4 bases and J by 7 bases.